The clone carrying this T cell receptor (beta chain) was recorded only once. Its antigen is unknown. This sample stems from a study of CD8+ T cells in alopecia areata. Notes on the study in general: Clarity of TCR sharing across patients fell short of that in mice, possibly HLA-related.

In each case, RNA was isolated and then reverse transcribed into cDNA as the sequencing template. Sequenced by immunoSEQ multiplex PCR; TCRdb stores in-frame clones only, minus some. The sample lists about 100,000 clones, 65% to 85% occurring once. V lost 4 bases and J lost 0, with 19 bases in between. The CDR3 is made up of 17 amino acids. CDR1 is MNHNS, CDR2 SASEGT, per germline. Treatment defined: oral pan-JAK inhibitor, 5-10 mg twice daily. The TCR sequence derives from a human donor with alopecia areata. V and J are TRBV6-1 and TRBJ2-7, with D perhaps being TRBD1 or TRBD2 (5 bases each). The sample here was CD8+ T cells sorted from blood, taken at week 24, from a patient treated with tofacitinib. CDR3 DNA sequence: TGTGCCAGCAGTGGACGGCCACCTGGGGGAAGCTCCTACGAGCAGTACTTC. Its protein product is CASSGRPPGGSSYEQYF.